The present T cell receptor beta chain was sequenced within a study of blood T cell repertoires in COVID-19. Recruitment covered 20 to 25 US areas and drew participants whose ages spanned about 18 to 100 years. Participants' own reports of clinical history determined their cohort assignment. TCRdb keeps only in-frame clones here, not all; method: immunoSEQ multiplex PCR. The sample includes approximately 260,000 clones, 70% to 90% seen only once; the top ten take more than 6.5%. The sample consisted of PBMCs or T cells enriched from blood (not recorded which). This clonotype was obtained from a woman aged 50 to 60 who had been exposed to COVID-19.

CDR3 amino acids: CASRERRMPYEQYF. Written as DNA, the CDR3 is TGCGCCAGCAGGGAAAGGCGGATGCCCTACGAGCAGTACTTC. The rearrangement uses TRBV10-1 and TRBJ2-7; D uncertain. Between the trimmed V and J ends, which lost 6 bases and 2 bases, there was a span of 14 bases. The CDR3 loop spans 14 amino acids. CDR1 is WNHNN and CDR2 is SYGVQD in the germline V gene (reference sequence).